This T cell receptor beta chain was captured in a study of T cells in localized non-small cell lung cancer. The germline CDR1 and CDR2 sequences are LNHDA and SQIVND (reference sequence). This CDR3 is 15 amino acids long. The trim removed 4 bases at V and 1 base at J, leaving 5 bases unmatched. The assay was immunoSEQ multiplex PCR, and TCRdb's table has in-frame clones only and misses some. The sample contains about 3,500 clones, 15% to 20% of which appear only once. This clone was picked up a small number of times. The chain is built from TRBV19 and TRBJ1-1; TRBD1 matches 8 bases. The receptor was derived from a woman aged 40-70 years with stage III squamous cell lung carcinoma. Sequenced material: lung tumor tissue, taken before any cancer treatment. The CDR3 here is CASSTGTGWNTEAFF. In DNA form, the CDR3 reads TGTGCCAGTAGTACGGGGACAGGCTGGAACACTGAAGCTTTCTTT. Drawing the rest from reference TRBV19 and TRBJ1-1, the complete variable domain is DGGITQSPKYLFRKEGQNVTLSCEQNLNHDAMYWYRQDPGQGLRLIYYSQIVNDFQKGDIAEGYSVSREKKESFPLTVTSAQKNPTAFYLCASSTGTGWNTEAFFGQGTRLTVV.